The 14 T cell receptor beta chains in this list originate from one sample, sequenced in a study of CXCR3-negative and CXCR3-positive naive CD8 T cells. The authors made the TRB cDNA libraries by 5' RACE using UMI labels. TCRdb processed the 5' RACE reads again and assigns one entry to each CDR3 protein, with no DNA. This repertoire includes around 57,000 distinct CDR3 sequences. The specimen sequenced was memory CD8+ T cells from blood. The receptors originated from a human donor in good health. Some clones in this sample may be carry-over from other donors' samples.

The V gene is TRBV29-1, the J gene TRBJ2-3. The CDR3 is 12 residues long. CDR1 is SQVTM and CDR2 is ANQGSEA in the germline V gene. CDR3 amino acids: CSVDVSRDTQYF.

The chain joins TRBV12-3 or TRBV12-4 to TRBJ1-4; TCRdb's D call of TRBD1 is untestable without DNA. The CDR3 length is 11 residues. This CDR3 reads CASSFGGKLFF.

The chain has TRBV29-1 and TRBJ2-7. The CDR3 totals 11 residues. CDR1 and CDR2 from the germline V gene are SQVTM and ANQGSEA. The CDR3 loop reads CSCRDYYEQYF.

The genes are TRBV6-5 and TRBJ2-3; TCRdb returns TRBD1, unconfirmable since there is no DNA. CDR1 is MNHEY, CDR2 SVGAGI, per germline. This CDR3 spans 15 amino acids. The CDR3 sequence is CASRNTGGRGDTQYF.

The chain joins TRBV28 to TRBJ2-7; lacking DNA, the TRBD1 call made by TCRdb goes unchecked. Germline loops: CDR1 MDHEN, CDR2 SYDVKM. There are 16 residues in the CDR3. The CDR3 region is CASSLPDREELYEQYF.

The genes are TRBV29-1 and TRBJ1-1. Germline CDR1 is SQVTM and CDR2 is ANQGSEA. CDR3 length: 12 residues. The CDR3 region is CSAEGDRTEAFF.

The CDR3 is CSAKLGSSYEQYF. The genes are TRBV20-1 and TRBJ2-7. Germline loops: CDR1 DFQATT, CDR2 SNEGSKA (reference sequence). There are 13 residues in the CDR3.

The CDR3 protein is CSVWTLDAEAFF. The chain uses TRBV29-1 and TRBJ1-1; as DNA is missing, the TRBD1 call by TCRdb cannot be tested. CDR1 is SQVTM and CDR2 is ANQGSEA in the germline V gene. This CDR3 has 12 amino acids.

The chain uses TRBV7-3 and TRBJ2-2; as DNA is missing, the TRBD1 call by TCRdb cannot be tested. This CDR3 is built from 17 residues. Germline CDR1 reads SGHTA; CDR2 reads FQGTGA. CDR3 amino acids: CASSPPYGTGITGELFF.

The chain has TRBV5-6 and TRBJ2-5; TCRdb's D call, TRBD1, is unchecked because there is no DNA. CDR3 size: 15 residues. Per the germline V gene, CDR1 is SGHDT and CDR2 is YYEEEE. The chain's CDR3 is CASSKIDRGQETQYF. Complete variable domain (other parts from reference TRBV5-6 and TRBJ2-5): DAGVTQSPTHLIKTRGQQVTLRCSPKSGHDTVSWYQQALGQGPQFIFQYYEEEERQRGNFPDRFSGHQFPNYSSELNVNALLLGDSALYLCASSKIDRGQETQYFGPGTRLLVL.

The chain is built from TRBV29-1 and TRBJ2-1; TCRdb outputs TRBD2, but without DNA this stays unchecked. Germline V gives CDR1 SQVTM, CDR2 ANQGSEA. The CDR3 consists of 14 residues. The CDR3: CSVPGLAGDNEQFF.

The rearrangement links TRBV5-1 to TRBJ2-7; TCRdb picks TRBD2, but there is no DNA to check that call. From germline, CDR1 is SGHRS and CDR2 YFSETQ. The CDR3 is made up of 15 amino acids. The CDR3 reads CASSYGTTKGYEQYF.

The chain has TRBV9 and TRBJ1-2. This CDR3 is built from 13 residues. Germline CDR1 reads SGDLS; CDR2 reads YYNGEE. This chain's CDR3 is CASSVAGETVLTF.

The J gene is TRBJ1-4, the V gene TRBV7-9. Germline CDR1 SEHNR, CDR2 FQNEAQ (reference sequence). The CDR3 has 14 residues. CDR3 region: CASSSDATNEKLFF.